The 7 T cell receptor beta chains below were found in one sample sequenced in a study of naive and memory T cell subsets. Ligated cDNA underwent four rounds of PCR with nested alpha and beta constant region primers and SP2. Via MiXCR, TCRdb re-called the 5' RACE reads, giving one row per CDR3 protein. Of approximately 32,000 distinct CDR3 sequences detected, over 15% appear once; the ten largest clones hold 2.6%. An oligonucleotide containing a UMI was ligated to the 3' end of TCR cDNA. The receptor source for this set is a female donor in good health.

This clonotype was recorded many times. The CDR3 DNA reads as TGTGCCAGCAGCGTAGGGCTAGCCAAAAACATTCAGTACTTC. This translates into CASSVGLAKNIQYF. The J gene is TRBJ2-4, the V gene TRBV9; D gene unclear. Germline V gene sequence: CDR1 SGDLS, CDR2 YYNGEE. The CDR3 totals 14 residues. V lost 0 bases and J lost 0, with 4 bases in between.

This clonotype is termed medium-sized. J is TRBJ2-7 and V is TRBV4-2, with a possible D match to TRBD2 (5 bases). CDR1 and CDR2 (germline): LGHNA, YNFKEQ. V dropped 0 bases and J dropped 4 bases, with 28 bases sitting between them. The CDR3 loop spans 20 amino acids. The DNA of the CDR3 is TGTGCCAGCAGCCAAGACCGGGAAAGGCCCTTTTTAGTCCCACCATACGAGCAGTACTTC. This gives the protein CASSQDRERPFLVPPYEQYF.

This clonotype was observed a handful of times. The V call is TRBV27, the J call TRBJ2-3, with D possibly being TRBD2 (7 bases). This CDR3 contains 14 residues. The germline gives CDR1 MNHEY, CDR2 SMNVEV (reference sequence). Trimming stripped 6 bases from V and 6 bases from J, with 16 bases between. CDR3 in DNA: TGTGCCAGCAGCATCGCGGGGGACACCGATACGCAGTATTTT. Translated, it gives CASSIAGDTDTQYF.

This clonotype was recorded a few times. This chain connects TRBV10-1 to TRBJ1-1; D might be TRBD1 (5 bases). V shed 6 bases and J shed 0 bases, with 8 bases lying between them. The CDR3 extends over 13 amino acids. CDR1 is WNHNN, CDR2 SYGVQD, per germline (reference sequence). The CDR3 loop is CASSPTVNTEAFF. The CDR3 DNA follows: TGCGCCAGCAGCCCGACAGTGAACACTGAAGCTTTCTTT.

This clonotype appeared a few times. The chain joins TRBV7-2 to TRBJ2-5; D gene ambiguous. Trimming took 0 bases from V and 5 from J, leaving 10 bases between them. The germline V gene has CDR1 SGHTA and CDR2 FQGNSA. CDR3 size: 14 residues. In DNA form, the CDR3 reads TGTGCCAGCAGCTTAGCGGGGTCCTCGGAGACCCAGTACTTC. It translates to CASSLAGSSETQYF.

The table lists this clonotype with many counts. The chain links TRBV20-1 to TRBJ2-4; possible D gene TRBD2, 5 bases. This CDR3 spans 15 amino acids. Trimming removed 6 bases at V and 2 bases at J, with 17 bases between. CDR1 DFQATT and CDR2 SNEGSKA come from the germline V gene (reference sequence). The CDR3 bases are TGCAGTGCCCAACTAGTCTCGTCAACCAAAAACATTCAGTACTTC. It translates to CSAQLVSSTKNIQYF.

The chain employs TRBV27 and TRBJ2-7, with 7 bases matching TRBD1. The junction had 8 bases not matched to a gene; V was cut back by 6 bases and J by 6 bases. The length of the CDR3 is 13 residues. Germline V gives CDR1 MNHEY, CDR2 SMNVEV (reference sequence). The CDR3 DNA follows: TGTGCCAGCAGGCCACACGACAGGGCCGAGCAGTACTTC. As protein: CASRPHDRAEQYF.